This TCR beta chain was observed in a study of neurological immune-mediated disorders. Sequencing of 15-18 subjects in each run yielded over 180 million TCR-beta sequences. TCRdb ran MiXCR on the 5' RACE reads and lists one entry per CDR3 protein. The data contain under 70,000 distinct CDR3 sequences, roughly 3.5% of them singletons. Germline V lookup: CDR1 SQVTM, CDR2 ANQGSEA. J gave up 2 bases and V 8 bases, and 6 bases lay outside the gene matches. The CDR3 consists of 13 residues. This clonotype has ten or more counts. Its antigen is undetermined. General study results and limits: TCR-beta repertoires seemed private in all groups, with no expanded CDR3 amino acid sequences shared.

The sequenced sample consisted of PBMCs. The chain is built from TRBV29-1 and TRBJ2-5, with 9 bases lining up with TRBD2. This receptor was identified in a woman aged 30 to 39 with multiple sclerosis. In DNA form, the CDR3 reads TGCAGCTGTGAGACTAGCGGACAAGAGACCCAGTACTTC. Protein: CSCETSGQETQYF.